The clone carrying this T cell receptor beta chain was observed a single time. Its antigen is unidentified. These data belong to a study of post-analysis software for immune sequencing data. Study context: Relapsing-remitting, secondary progressive and progressive-relapsing multiple sclerosis courses were included.

General study results and limits: Patients carried 5 or 6 TRBV segments more frequently than controls did, and TRBV5-6, TRBV5-1 and TRBV20-1 were among them. Compared against controls, patients with multiple sclerosis displayed significantly lower normalized Chao1 diversity.

Every TCR beta cDNA library bore unique molecular identifiers. Researchers reported some 500,000 cDNA molecules coming from roughly 0.93 to 9.6 million T cells. TCRdb itself ran the PCR reads through MiXCR, one entry per CDR3 protein. The table has approximately 630,000 distinct CDR3 sequences, roughly three fifths seen once. The germline CDR1 and CDR2 sequences are SQVTM and ANQGSEA. This CDR3 is built from 13 residues. After removal of 7 bases from V and 15 bases from J, the junction contained 11 bases not matched to a gene. The TCR comes from a girl aged 2 to 10 with multiple sclerosis. J is TRBJ2-1 and V is TRBV29-1; 14 bases align to TRBD2. Specimen: blood. CDR3 loop: CSAIPGLAGEGFF. CDR3 bases: TGCAGCGCTATCCCGGGACTAGCGGGAGAGGGGTTCTTC.